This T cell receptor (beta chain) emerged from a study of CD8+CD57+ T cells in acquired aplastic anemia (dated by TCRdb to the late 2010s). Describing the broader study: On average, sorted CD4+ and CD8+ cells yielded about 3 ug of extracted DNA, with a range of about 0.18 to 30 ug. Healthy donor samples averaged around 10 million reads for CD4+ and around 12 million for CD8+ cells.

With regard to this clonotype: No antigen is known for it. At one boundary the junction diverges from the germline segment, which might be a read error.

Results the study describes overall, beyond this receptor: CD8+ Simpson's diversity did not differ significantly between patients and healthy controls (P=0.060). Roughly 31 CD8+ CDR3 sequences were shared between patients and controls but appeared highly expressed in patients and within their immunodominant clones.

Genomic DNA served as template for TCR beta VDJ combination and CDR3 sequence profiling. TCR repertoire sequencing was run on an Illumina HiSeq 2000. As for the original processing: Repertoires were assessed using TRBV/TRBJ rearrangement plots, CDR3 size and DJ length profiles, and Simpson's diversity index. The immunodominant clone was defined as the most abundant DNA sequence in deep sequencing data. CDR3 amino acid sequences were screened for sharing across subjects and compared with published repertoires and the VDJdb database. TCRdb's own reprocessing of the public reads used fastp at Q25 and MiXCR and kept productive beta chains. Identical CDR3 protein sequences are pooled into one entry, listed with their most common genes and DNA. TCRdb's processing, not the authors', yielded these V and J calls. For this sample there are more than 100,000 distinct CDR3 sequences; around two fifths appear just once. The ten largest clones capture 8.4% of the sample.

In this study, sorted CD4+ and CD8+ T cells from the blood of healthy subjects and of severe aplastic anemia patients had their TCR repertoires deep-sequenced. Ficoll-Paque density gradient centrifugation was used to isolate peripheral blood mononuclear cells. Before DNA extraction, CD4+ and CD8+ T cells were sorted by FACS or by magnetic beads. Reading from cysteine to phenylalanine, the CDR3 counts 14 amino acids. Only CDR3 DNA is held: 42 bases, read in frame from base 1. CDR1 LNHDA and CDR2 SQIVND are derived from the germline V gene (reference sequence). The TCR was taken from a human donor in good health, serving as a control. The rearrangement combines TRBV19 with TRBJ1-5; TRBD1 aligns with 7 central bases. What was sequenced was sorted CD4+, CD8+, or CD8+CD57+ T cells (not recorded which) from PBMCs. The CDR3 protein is CPSTEGGGHRPQHF. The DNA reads TGTCCCAGTACCGAAGGAGGGGGCCATCGGCCCCAGCATTTT.